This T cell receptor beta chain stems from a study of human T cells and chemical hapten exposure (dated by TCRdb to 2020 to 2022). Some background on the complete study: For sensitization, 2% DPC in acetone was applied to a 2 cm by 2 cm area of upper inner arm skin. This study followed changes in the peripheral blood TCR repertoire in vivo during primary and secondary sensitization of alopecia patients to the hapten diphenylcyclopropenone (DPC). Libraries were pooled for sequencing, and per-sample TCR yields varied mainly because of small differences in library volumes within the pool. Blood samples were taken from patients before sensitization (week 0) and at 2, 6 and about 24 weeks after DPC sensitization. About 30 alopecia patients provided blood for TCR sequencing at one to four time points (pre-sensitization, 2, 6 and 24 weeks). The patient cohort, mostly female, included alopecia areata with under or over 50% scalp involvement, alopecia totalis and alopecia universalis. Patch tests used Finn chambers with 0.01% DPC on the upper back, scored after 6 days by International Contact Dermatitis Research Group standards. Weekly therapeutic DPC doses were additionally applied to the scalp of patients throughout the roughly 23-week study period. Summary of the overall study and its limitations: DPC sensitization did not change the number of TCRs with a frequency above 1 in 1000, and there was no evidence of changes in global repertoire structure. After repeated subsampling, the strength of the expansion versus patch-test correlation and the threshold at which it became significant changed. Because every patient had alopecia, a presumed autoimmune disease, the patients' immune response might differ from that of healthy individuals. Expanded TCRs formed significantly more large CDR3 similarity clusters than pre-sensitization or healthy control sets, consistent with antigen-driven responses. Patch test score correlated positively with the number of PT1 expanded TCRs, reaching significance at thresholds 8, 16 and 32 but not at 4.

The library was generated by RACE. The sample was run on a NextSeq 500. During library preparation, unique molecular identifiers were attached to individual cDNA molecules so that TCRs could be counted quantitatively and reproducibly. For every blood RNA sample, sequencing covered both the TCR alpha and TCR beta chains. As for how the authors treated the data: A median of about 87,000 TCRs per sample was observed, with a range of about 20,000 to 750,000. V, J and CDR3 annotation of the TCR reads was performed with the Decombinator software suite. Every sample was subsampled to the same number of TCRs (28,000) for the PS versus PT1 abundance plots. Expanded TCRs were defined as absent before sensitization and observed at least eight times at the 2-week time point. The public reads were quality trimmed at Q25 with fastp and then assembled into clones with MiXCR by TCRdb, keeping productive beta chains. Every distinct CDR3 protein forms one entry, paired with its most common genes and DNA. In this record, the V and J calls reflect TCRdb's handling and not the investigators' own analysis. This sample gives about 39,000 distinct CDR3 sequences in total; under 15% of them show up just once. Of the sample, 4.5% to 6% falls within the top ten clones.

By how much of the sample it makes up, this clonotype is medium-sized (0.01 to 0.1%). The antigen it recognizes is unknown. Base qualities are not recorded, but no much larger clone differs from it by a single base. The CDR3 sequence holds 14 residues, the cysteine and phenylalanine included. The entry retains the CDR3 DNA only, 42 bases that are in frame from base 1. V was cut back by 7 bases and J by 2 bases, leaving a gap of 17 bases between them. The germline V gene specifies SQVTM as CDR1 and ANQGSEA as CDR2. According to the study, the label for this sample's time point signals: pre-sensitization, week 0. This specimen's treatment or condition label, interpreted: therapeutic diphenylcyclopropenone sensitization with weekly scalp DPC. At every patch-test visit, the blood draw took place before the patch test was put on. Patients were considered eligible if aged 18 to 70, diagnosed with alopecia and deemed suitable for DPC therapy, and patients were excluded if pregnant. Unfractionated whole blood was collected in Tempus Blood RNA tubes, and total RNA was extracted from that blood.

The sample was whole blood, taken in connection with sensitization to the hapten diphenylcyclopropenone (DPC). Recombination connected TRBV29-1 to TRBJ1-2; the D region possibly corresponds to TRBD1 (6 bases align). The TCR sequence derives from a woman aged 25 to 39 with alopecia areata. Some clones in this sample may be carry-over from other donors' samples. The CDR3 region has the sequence CSAEPARGNYGYTF. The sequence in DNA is TGCAGCGCCGAACCGGCCAGGGGAAACTATGGCTACACCTTC.